The 26 T cell receptor beta chains listed next were all sequenced from one sample in a study of T cells after yellow fever vaccination. Each CDR3 protein is one row after TCRdb ran MiXCR on the 5' RACE reads. This sample carries approximately 350,000 distinct CDR3 sequences, approximately 10% of them seen once, and the ten largest clones take 18%. The sample was PBMCs, taken on the day of the first yellow fever vaccination. These TCRs come from a man between 18 and 29 years old who received the YFV17D yellow fever vaccine.

This clonotype appeared a few times. The rearrangement uses TRBV7-2 and TRBJ1-2; TRBD1 is a possible D gene (6 bases). Germline V gives CDR1 SGHTA, CDR2 FQGNSA. The ends were cut back, 2 bases at V and 0 bases at J, with 16 bases in the middle. The CDR3 consists of 17 residues. The CDR3 spells CASSLSSGGEANYGYTF. In nucleotides, the CDR3 is TGTGCCAGCAGCTTATCTAGCGGGGGCGAAGCTAACTATGGCTACACCTTC.

This clonotype showed up just a few times. The chain combines TRBV4-3 with TRBJ2-5, with D perhaps TRBD1 or TRBD2 (5 bases each). Trimming pared 3 bases from V and 5 bases from J, leaving 19 bases between. Germline-derived CDR1 and CDR2 are LGHNA and YSLEER. CDR3 length equals 16 residues. The CDR3 is CASSHIDRGTGETQYF. The CDR3 DNA sequence: TGCGCCAGCAGCCACATCGACCGGGGCACCGGGGAGACCCAGTACTTC.

In this sample, this clonotype turned up a few times. V gene TRBV7-8 combines with J gene TRBJ1-2; no clear D. Trimming stripped 1 base from V and 2 bases from J, with 8 bases between. The germline gives CDR1 SGHVS, CDR2 FQNEAQ. This CDR3 region has 14 residues. The CDR3 DNA follows: TGTGCCAGCAGCTTAGGTCGTAGGAACTATGGCTACACCTTC. Its protein is CASSLGRRNYGYTF. Full variable domain (missing parts from reference TRBV7-8 and TRBJ1-2): GAGVSQSPRYKVAKRGQDVALRCDPISGHVSLFWYQQALGQGPEFLTYFQNEAQLDKSGLPSDRFFAERPEGSVSTLKIQRTQQEDSAVYLCASSLGRRNYGYTFGSGTRLTVV.

This clonotype has a handful of counts. This chain joins TRBV5-1 and TRBJ2-3; D call uncertain. The germline gives CDR1 SGHRS, CDR2 YFSETQ. The V gene lost 1 base and the J gene lost 3 bases, with 12 bases spanning the gap. The CDR3 runs to 15 residues. Written as DNA, the CDR3 is TGCGCCAGCAGCTTGATGGGTGCCGGAACAGATACGCAGTATTTT. It encodes CASSLMGAGTDTQYF.

J is TRBJ2-3 and V is TRBV27; 8 bases line up with TRBD2. Germline V gene lookup returns CDR1 MNHEY and CDR2 SMNVEV (reference sequence). V was pared by 5 bases and J by 2 bases, with 12 bases of the junction left unmatched. CDR3 length equals 17 residues. The CDR3 bases are TGTGCCAGCAGTCCCGTCGGGGGGGGCGGGCCCACAGATACGCAGTATTTT. Translation: CASSPVGGGGPTDTQYF.

This clonotype was counted a few times. The rearrangement links TRBV7-8 to TRBJ2-1; 16 nucleotides line up with TRBD2. The CDR3 extends over 18 amino acids. In germline, CDR1 is SGHVS, CDR2 FQNEAQ. The V and J ends lost 6 bases and 8 bases, in that order; junction bases with no gene match: 13. Written as DNA, the CDR3 is TGTGCCAGCAGATCAATATTCGGGACTAGCGGGGGGGCCTATGAGCAGTTCTTC. This translates into CASRSIFGTSGGAYEQFF. Using reference TRBV7-8 and TRBJ2-1 for the parts outside the CDR3, the full variable domain is GAGVSQSPRYKVAKRGQDVALRCDPISGHVSLFWYQQALGQGPEFLTYFQNEAQLDKSGLPSDRFFAERPEGSVSTLKIQRTQQEDSAVYLCASRSIFGTSGGAYEQFFGPGTRLTVL.

This chain links TRBV6-1 with TRBJ1-5; 10 nucleotides agree with TRBD1. The CDR3 extends over 14 amino acids. Germline loops: CDR1 MNHNS, CDR2 SASEGT. The ends lost 4 bases at V and 13 bases at J; junction bases unmatched: 10. Here the CDR3 DNA reads TGTGCCAGCAGTGGGGACAGGGGCGGAAGGACTCAGCATTTT. This gives the protein CASSGDRGGRTQHF.

This clonotype showed up just a few times. This CDR3 reads CASSTSGTGLGTEAFF. The CDR3 coding sequence is TGTGCCAGCAGTACCTCGGGGACAGGGCTAGGCACTGAAGCTTTCTTT. The chain is built from TRBV6-5 and TRBJ1-1, with 9 bases aligning to TRBD1. V shed 5 bases, J shed 4 bases, and the junction held 11 bases outside the gene matches. CDR1 and CDR2 from the germline V gene are MNHEY and SVGAGI. The CDR3 sequence is 16 residues long.

The sample holds a few counts of this clonotype. V usage is TRBV24-1 and J usage is TRBJ2-3; TRBD2 might be the D (5 bases). V was pared by 2 bases and J by 3 bases, with 14 bases between. The CDR3 totals 16 residues. Germline lookup yields CDR1 KGHDR and CDR2 SFDVKD. The CDR3 here is CATSDSSGRRTDTQYF. Written as DNA, the CDR3 is TGTGCCACCAGTGATTCGTCCGGGCGGAGGACAGATACGCAGTATTTT.

This clonotype showed up just a few times. J is TRBJ2-4 and V is TRBV7-9; 7 nucleotides agree with TRBD1. The germline V gene encodes CDR1 SEHNR and CDR2 FQNEAQ (reference sequence). The CDR3 covers 16 residues. V lost 5 bases to trimming and J lost 0 bases; unmatched junction nucleotides: 7. The CDR3 DNA sequence: TGTGCCAGCAGCCCAAGACAGGGAAGAGCCAAAAACATTCAGTACTTC. Protein product: CASSPRQGRAKNIQYF.

In this sample, this clonotype turned up a few times. V and J are TRBV6-2 or TRBV6-3 and TRBJ2-1, with TRBD2 matching 11 bases. Trimming cost V 1 base and J 13 bases; bases outside gene matches: 6. This CDR3 spans 14 amino acids. Germline loops: CDR1 MNHEY, CDR2 SVGEGT. In DNA form, the CDR3 reads TGTGCCAGCAGTTACTTTTCGCTAGCGGGGGGACAGTTCTTC. Its translation is CASSYFSLAGGQFF.

V usage is TRBV20-1 and J usage is TRBJ1-5; a possible D gene is TRBD1 (5 bases). V lost 6 bases, J lost 6 bases, and 18 bases lay in between. There are 14 residues in the CDR3. Germline V gene lookup returns CDR1 DFQATT and CDR2 SNEGSKA (reference sequence). DNA of the CDR3: TGCAGTGCCAGCCGGGGGAGGTCGATTCAGCCCCAGCATTTT. Protein product: CSASRGRSIQPQHF.

This clonotype has ten or more counts. The chain combines TRBV20-1 with TRBJ2-1, with 9 bases fitting TRBD1. The V gene's germline CDR1 is DFQATT and CDR2 SNEGSKA (reference sequence). J lost 9 bases, V lost 5 bases, and 5 bases had no gene match. The CDR3 totals 12 residues. The CDR3, as DNA: TGCAGTGCTTCCGGGACAGGGACTGAGCAGTTCTTC. It yields the protein CSASGTGTEQFF.

The V call is TRBV7-8, the J call TRBJ2-7; TRBD1 matches at 7 bases. Germline values: CDR1 SGHVS, CDR2 FQNEAQ. Trimming removed 5 bases from V and 2 bases from J; junction bases left unmatched: 6. The CDR3 has 14 residues. The CDR3 DNA sequence: TGTGCCAGCAGCATCCCCGGGACAGCCTACGAGCAGTACTTC. Protein sequence: CASSIPGTAYEQYF.

There are many counts of this clonotype. This sequence joins TRBV20-1 and TRBJ1-2, with TRBD1 identical over 7 bases. The CDR3 length is 13 residues. Unmatched junction bases numbered 7, after V lost 5 bases and J lost 4 bases. CDR1 and CDR2 (germline): DFQATT, SNEGSKA (reference sequence). This chain's CDR3 is CSAPDRDLYGYTF. Written as DNA, the CDR3 is TGCAGTGCTCCCGACAGGGACCTCTATGGCTACACCTTC.

This clonotype was seen repeatedly, ten times or more. V is TRBV9 and J is TRBJ2-3, with D possibly TRBD1 on 6 matching bases. The V end was cut by 4 bases, the J end by 4 bases, with 19 bases between. The CDR3 spans 16 residues. The germline V gene encodes CDR1 SGDLS and CDR2 YYNGEE. The CDR3 coding sequence is TGTGCCAGCAGCAGGAAACAGGGAGAGTACGCAGATACGCAGTATTTT. This codes for CASSRKQGEYADTQYF.

To note about this clonotype: Given a much more abundant clone one base away, this may be a read error. The chain links TRBV3-1 to TRBJ2-5; the match to TRBD1 covers 7 bases. With 0 bases clipped from V and 7 bases from J, the junction kept 8 bases outside the gene matches. The CDR3 runs 15 residues. Germline loops: CDR1 LGHDT, CDR2 YNNKEL (reference sequence). The CDR3 loop is CASSQDLTGEMTQYF. In nucleotides, the CDR3 is TGTGCCAGCAGCCAAGATTTAACAGGGGAGATGACCCAGTACTTC.

The chain combines TRBV21-1 with TRBJ2-7; TRBD1, as called in the table, went unchecked against the DNA. TRBV21-1 corresponds to a pseudogene. The length of the CDR3 is 15 residues. This CDR3 is CASSKAGTGGYEQYV. CDR3 DNA: TGTGCCAGCAGCAAAGCCGGGACAGGGGGTTACGAGCAGTACGTC.

Concerning this clonotype: A much larger clone lies a single base off, so this may be a read error. It is likely a read error, because the conserved phenylalanine at the end of the CDR3 is missing. The chain couples TRBV7-9 to TRBJ2-1; perhaps TRBD1 as D (6 bases). The CDR3 runs to 16 residues. CDR1 is SEHNR, CDR2 FQNEAQ, per germline (reference sequence). V was clipped by 6 bases and J by 0 bases, with 15 bases between them. The CDR3 DNA follows: TGTGCCAGCAGTCACAGACCGGACAGCTCCTACAATGAGCAGTTCCTC. Its protein product is CASSHRPDSSYNEQFL.

J is TRBJ1-6 and V is TRBV19, with 9 nucleotides matching TRBD1. CDR3 length equals 15 residues. Germline V gives CDR1 LNHDA, CDR2 SQIVND (reference sequence). With 4 bases clipped from V and 7 bases from J, the junction kept 5 bases outside the gene matches. In DNA, the CDR3 is TGTGCCAGTAGTAGAGCCGGACAGGGGAATTCACCCCTCCACTTT. Residues: CASSRAGQGNSPLHF.

V is TRBV7-9 and J is TRBJ2-5, with D possibly matching TRBD1 (5 bases). Per germline, CDR1 SEHNR and CDR2 FQNEAQ (reference sequence). V gave up 0 bases and J gave up 4 bases, with 12 bases separating them. This CDR3 has 15 amino acids. CDR3 in DNA: TGTGCCAGCAGCTTAGCGCTTGAGCAGGGAGAGACCCAGTACTTC. Its protein product is CASSLALEQGETQYF.

This clonotype was counted a few times. V gene TRBV20-1 combines with J gene TRBJ2-5; 7 nucleotides agree with TRBD1. The V and J ends lost 3 bases and 7 bases, in that order; junction bases with no gene match: 5. CDR1 and CDR2 from the germline V gene are DFQATT and SNEGSKA (reference sequence). CDR3 length: 12 residues. The CDR3 bases are TGCAGTGCTAGCGTCCCAGGGGGGACCCAGTACTTC. This sequence encodes CSASVPGGTQYF.

This clonotype was seen repeatedly, ten times or more. The chain couples TRBV5-1 to TRBJ1-6; unclear D gene. The CDR3 has 13 residues. The germline gives CDR1 SGHRS, CDR2 YFSETQ. V shed 0 bases and J shed 8 bases, with 6 bases lying between them. CDR3 DNA sequence: TGCGCCAGCAGCTTGGATAGGGATTCACCCCTCCACTTT. Amino acids: CASSLDRDSPLHF. Full variable domain (missing parts from reference TRBV5-1 and TRBJ1-6): KAGVTQTPRYLIKTRGQQVTLSCSPISGHRSVSWYQQTPGQGLQFLFEYFSETQRNKGNFPGRFSGRQFSNSRSEMNVSTLELGDSALYLCASSLDRDSPLHFGNGTRLTVT.

This clonotype came up a few times. The V and J genes are TRBV4-3 and TRBJ2-7; D tentatively reads TRBD1 or TRBD2 (6 bases each). This CDR3 region has 14 residues. Trimming removed 0 bases at V and 7 bases at J, with 13 bases between. The V gene's germline CDR1 is LGHNA and CDR2 YSLEER. DNA for the CDR3: TGCGCCAGCAGCCAAGAAGGGGGGCGGTGGGAGCAGTACGTC. Protein: CASSQEGGRWEQYV.

The chain has TRBV5-1 and TRBJ1-2, with D possibly being TRBD1 (5 bases). The germline V and J ends were trimmed by 0 bases and 6 bases, with 15 bases remaining between them. CDR1 and CDR2 (germline): SGHRS, YFSETQ. The CDR3 contains 15 residues. CDR3 bases: TGCGCCAGCAGCTTGGCCCTTTCCCAGGGAGATGGCTACACCTTC. Residues: CASSLALSQGDGYTF.

This clonotype has a handful of counts. The V and J genes are TRBV2 and TRBJ2-3; TRBD1 is a possible D gene (5 bases). This CDR3 is built from 16 residues. The V gene's germline CDR1 is SNHLY and CDR2 FYNNEI. With 8 bases removed from V and 3 bases from J, the gap between germline ends came to 21 bases. In nucleotides, the CDR3 is TGTGCCAGCTTAAATTGGGGTACTGGGGCGACAGATACGCAGTATTTT. Translation: CASLNWGTGATDTQYF.